These 13 T cell receptor beta chains share one sample of origin, sequenced in a study of human thymus T cells. The data were produced by immunoSEQ multiplex PCR, yet TCRdb's version contains in-frame clones alone and is incomplete. The top ten clones hold 0.031% of a sample with some 80,000 clones, 95% to 98% of them seen once. Corrective heart surgery yielded resections, and these provided the thymus tissue. Sequencing used thymus tissue. All receptors come from a boy under two years old with a congenital heart defect but otherwise immunologically healthy.

This chain's CDR3 is CASSQVSSGRRWNEQFF. The CDR3 DNA is TGTGCCAGCAGCCAAGTCTCTAGCGGGAGAAGATGGAATGAGCAGTTCTTC. The chain employs TRBV4-2 and TRBJ2-1; TRBD2 matches at 10 bases. The V gene end was trimmed by 1 base and the J gene end by 7 bases; junction bases not matched to a gene: 10. Germline values: CDR1 LGHNA, CDR2 YNFKEQ. The CDR3 runs to 17 residues.

V usage is TRBV11-2 and J usage is TRBJ2-7; TRBD2 agrees at 9 bases. This CDR3 has 15 residues. Unmatched junction bases numbered 11, after V lost 4 bases and J lost 7 bases. The germline gives CDR1 SGHAT, CDR2 FQNNGV. For the CDR3, the DNA is TGTGCCAGCAGCTGTAGTTGGGCTAGCGGGAATGAGCAGTACTTC. It encodes CASSCSWASGNEQYF.

V gene TRBV6-6 combines with J gene TRBJ1-2; the match to TRBD1 covers 7 bases. CDR3 size: 16 residues. Trimming took 6 bases from V and 3 from J; bases not matched to a gene: 13. Germline V gene data show CDR1 as MNHNY and CDR2 as SVGAGI (reference sequence). CDR3 nucleotides: TGTGCCAGCAGGCAACCTCGGGACAGTAGGGACTATGGCTACACCTTC. Its protein is CASRQPRDSRDYGYTF.

This chain joins TRBV19 and TRBJ2-5, with 10 bases identical to TRBD1. This CDR3 comprises 15 residues. Germline CDR1 is LNHDA and CDR2 is SQIVND (reference sequence). V shed 7 bases and J 5 bases; nucleotides not matched to a gene: 10. CDR3 sequence: CASTTRTGGRETQYF. CDR3 bases: TGTGCCAGTACCACACGGACAGGGGGTAGGGAGACCCAGTACTTC.

The CDR3 here is CASSTMGTASYEQYF. The CDR3 DNA reads TGTGCCAGTAGTACGATGGGGACGGCTTCCTACGAGCAGTACTTC. The chain employs TRBV19 and TRBJ2-7, with D perhaps being TRBD1 or TRBD2 (5 bases each). CDR3 size: 15 residues. The ends were cut back, 4 bases at V and 1 base at J, with 14 bases in the middle. Germline-derived CDR1 and CDR2 are LNHDA and SQIVND (reference sequence).

The genes are TRBV14 and TRBJ2-3; the D gene could be TRBD1 or TRBD2 (5 bases each). Looked up from germline, CDR1 is SGHDN and CDR2 is FVKESK. V lost 0 bases, J lost 0 bases, and 16 bases lay in between. There are 18 residues in the CDR3. DNA of the CDR3: TGTGCCAGCAGCCAAGAGGGGACCTTAAACTCTAGCACAGATACGCAGTATTTT. Its translation: CASSQEGTLNSSTDTQYF. Full variable domain (rest looked up from reference TRBV14 and TRBJ2-3): EAGVTQFPSHSVIEKGQTVTLRCDPISGHDNLYWYRRVMGKEIKFLLHFVKESKQDESGMPNNRFLAERTGGTYSTLKVQPAELEDSGVYFCASSQEGTLNSSTDTQYFGPGTRLTVL.

This rearrangement joins TRBV5-1 to TRBJ1-2, with TRBD1 identical over 9 bases. This CDR3 region has 13 residues. J was trimmed by 7 bases and V by 2 bases; bases with no gene match: 3. From germline, CDR1 is SGHRS and CDR2 YFSETQ. This chain's CDR3 is CASSLQGARGYTF. The DNA for the CDR3 is TGCGCCAGCAGCTTACAGGGGGCGCGTGGCTACACCTTC.

A remark on this clone: The junction differs from germline at one of its ends, possibly a read error. The chain links TRBV19 to TRBJ1-2, with D possibly TRBD1 on 5 matching bases. This CDR3 comprises 14 residues. The germline gives CDR1 LNHDA, CDR2 SQIVND (reference sequence). CDR3 DNA sequence: TGTGCCAGTAGTATGGTTCCGGGGGACTATGACTACACCTTC. This encodes CASSMVPGDYDYTF. Supplemented by reference TRBV19 and TRBJ1-2, the full variable domain reads DGGITQSPKYLFRKEGQNVTLSCEQNLNHDAMYWYRQDPGQGLRLIYYSQIVNDFQKGDIAEGYSVSREKKESFPLTVTSAQKNPTAFYLCASSMVPGDYDYTFGSGTRLTVV.

The V and J genes are TRBV10-3 and TRBJ2-2, with D possibly matching TRBD1 (6 bases). Trimming stripped 8 bases from V and 8 bases from J, with 24 bases between. Germline CDR1 and CDR2: ENHRY and SYGVKD. The CDR3 length is 16 residues. Here the CDR3 reads CAIHPTGPAPLGELFF. The CDR3 nucleotides are TGTGCCATCCACCCGACAGGACCCGCGCCGTTGGGGGAGCTGTTTTTT.

The chain recombines TRBV10-3 with TRBJ1-2; D might be TRBD1 (6 bases). The CDR3 is 14 amino acids. The V gene lost 2 bases and the J gene lost 0 bases, with 7 bases spanning the gap. CDR1 is ENHRY and CDR2 is SYGVKD in the germline V gene. This CDR3 reads CAISEAGANYGYTF. CDR3 coding DNA: TGTGCCATCAGTGAGGCAGGGGCTAACTATGGCTACACCTTC.

V gene TRBV6-1 combines with J gene TRBJ1-5; tentative D call: TRBD1 (5 bases). CDR1 and CDR2 from the germline V gene are MNHNS and SASEGT. Trimming took 4 bases from V and 0 from J, leaving 25 bases between them. There are 20 residues in the CDR3. CDR3 region: CASSGRAGSLGLYSNQPQHF. The CDR3 bases are TGTGCCAGCAGTGGACGGGCAGGTTCTTTGGGGCTTTATAGCAATCAGCCCCAGCATTTT.

The J gene is TRBJ1-5, the V gene TRBV10-2, with 8 positions matching TRBD1. Germline CDR1 reads WSHSY; CDR2 reads SAAADI. The CDR3 loop spans 14 amino acids. V lost 7 bases, J lost 7 bases, and 9 bases stayed unmatched. The CDR3 region has the DNA TGCGCCAGCACTTCCGGACAGGGTAGACAGCCCCAGCATTTT. It encodes CASTSGQGRQPQHF.

V and J are TRBV29-1 and TRBJ1-1, with 7 bases matching TRBD1. This CDR3 comprises 15 residues. V lost 7 bases to trimming and J lost 0 bases; unmatched junction nucleotides: 11. CDR1 and CDR2 (germline): SQVTM, ANQGSEA. This chain's CDR3 is CSALGGGAMNTEAFF. The CDR3 bases are TGCAGCGCTCTTGGAGGGGGCGCGATGAACACTGAAGCTTTCTTT.